A selection of T cell receptor beta chains follows, all from one sample in a study of blood T cell repertoires in COVID-19. Measured with immunoSEQ multiplex PCR; TCRdb has only the in-frame clones, and not every one. The table has under 250,000 clones, 80% to 85% seen once. What was sequenced was peripheral blood. Receptors were obtained from a woman in her twenties or thirties who had recovered from COVID-19. The CDR3 runs from the conserved cysteine through the conserved F or W. Fields, in order: V gene, J gene, D gene, clone size, CDR3 DNA, CDR3 protein. The D gene is left open where the match is weak. Clone size is shown for a subset of rows, as once, few, many or a class of expanded clone.

TRBV28	TRBJ1-2	TRBD1	NA	TGTGCCAGCAGTCTCGGGACAGGGGGCTTCTCTGGCTACACCTTC	CASSLGTGGFSGYTF
TRBV7-2	TRBJ1-5	NA	once	TGTGCCAGCAGCTTAGTAGGGCAGGGTGAATGGGATCAGCCCCAGCATTTT	CASSLVGQGEWDQPQHF
TRBV19	TRBJ2-7	TRBD1	NA	TGTGCCAGTATTGGACAGGACTCCTACGAGCAGTACTTC	CASIGQDSYEQYF
TRBV5-1	TRBJ2-1	TRBD2	NA	TGCGCCAGCAGGGGGGGACTAGCGGGAGCCTACAATGAGCAGTTCTTC	CASRGGLAGAYNEQFF
TRBV7-6	TRBJ1-2	TRBD1	once	TGTGCCAGCAGCCCCCGACAGGGGGTGGACTATGGCTACACCTTC	CASSPRQGVDYGYTF
TRBV5-1	TRBJ2-2	TRBD2	NA	TGCGCCAGCAGCTTGGCACTAGCGGGACCCGGGGAGCTGTTTTTT	CASSLALAGPGELFF
TRBV27	TRBJ2-1	TRBD2	NA	TGTGCCAGCAGGCTGACTAGCGACGATGAGCAGTTCTTC	CASRLTSDDEQFF
TRBV6-5	TRBJ1-2	NA	NA	TGTGCCAGCAGTTCGCCCTGGGCAGACTATGGCTACACCTTC	CASSSPWADYGYTF
TRBV7-9	TRBJ2-3	TRBD2	once	TGTGCCAGCAGCTTTAGCGGGAGGTCCGATACGCAGTATTTT	CASSFSGRSDTQYF
TRBV30	TRBJ1-2	NA	NA	TGTGCCTGCCTCGGGGGGAGCGCTAACTATGGCTACACCTTC	CACLGGSANYGYTF
TRBV5-5	TRBJ2-3	TRBD1	NA	TGTGCCAGCAGCTTCGGCAGGGGGCGTACAGATACGCAGTATTTT	CASSFGRGRTDTQYF
TRBV9	TRBJ2-1	TRBD2	NA	TGTGCCAGCAGCGCGGTTAAAGCGGGAGCACCGGTTGAGCAGTTCTTC	CASSAVKAGAPVEQFF
TRBV7-7	TRBJ2-2	NA	NA	TGTGCCAGCAGCCGCCGAGGGCACACCGGGGAGCTGTTTTTT	CASSRRGHTGELFF
TRBV7-9	TRBJ2-7	NA	NA	TGTGCCAGCAGCCCCCCGTCGACAGGCCGCTACTACGAGCAGTACTTC	CASSPPSTGRYYEQYF
TRBV7-9	TRBJ2-7	TRBD2	NA	TGTGCCAGCAGCGTTAGCGGGAGCTCCTACGAGCAGTACTTC	CASSVSGSSYEQYF
TRBV28	TRBJ2-7	TRBD2	NA	TGTGCCAGCAGTCCAGACCTTGGACTAGCGGGAGGGCGCGAGCAGTACTTC	CASSPDLGLAGGREQYF
TRBV13	TRBJ2-7	NA	NA	TGTGCCAGCAGCCTGGTCGTTCAGGGGTTCTACGAGCAGTACTTC	CASSLVVQGFYEQYF
TRBV3-1/TRBV3-2	TRBJ2-2	NA	few	TGTGCCAGCAGCCAAGACATGAACACCGGGGAGCTGTTTTTT	CASSQDMNTGELFF
TRBV27	TRBJ2-7	TRBD2	NA	TGTGCCAGCAGTTTCTTTAGCGGGAGGGCGTACGAGCAGTACTTC	CASSFFSGRAYEQYF
TRBV27	TRBJ2-4	NA	NA	TGTGCCAGCAGTTCGGGTCGGGAAAACATTCAGTACTTC	CASSSGRENIQYF
TRBV6-5	TRBJ2-2	NA	NA	TGTGCCAGCAGTCACAGGAGTTCCCCCACCGGGGAGCTGTTTTTT	CASSHRSSPTGELFF
TRBV28	TRBJ1-4	NA	NA	TGTGCCAGCAGTAACAGGGCCGAAAATGAAAAACTGTTTTTT	CASSNRAENEKLFF
TRBV30	TRBJ1-2	NA	NA	TGTGCCTGGAGTCCCGGTAGTCGGGGTTATGGCTACACCTTC	CAWSPGSRGYGYTF
TRBV27	TRBJ2-5	TRBD1	NA	TGTGCCAGCAGTTTACTAGGACAGGGCCAAGAGACCCAGTACTTC	CASSLLGQGQETQYF
TRBV24-1	TRBJ1-4	NA	once	TGTGCCACCAGTGATAGCAGGGTGGACAAACTGTTTTTT	CATSDSRVDKLFF
TRBV30	TRBJ2-7	NA	NA	TGTGCCTGGAGTAAAAGGGGGACTATCCTTTCGTACGAGCAGTACTTC	CAWSKRGTILSYEQYF
TRBV29-1	TRBJ2-3	TRBD2	NA	TGCAGCGTTGAAGGGGGGCCGGGACTAGTTCCGAATACGCAGTATTTT	CSVEGGPGLVPNTQYF
TRBV5-1	TRBJ2-7	TRBD1	NA	TGCGCCAGCAGCGCGCGACAGGGCAAATCCTACGAGCAGTACTTC	CASSARQGKSYEQYF
TRBV5-1	TRBJ2-7	TRBD2	few	TGCGCCAGCAGCTTAAGCGGGAACGAGCAGTACTTC	CASSLSGNEQYF
TRBV6-5	TRBJ2-1	NA	NA	TGTGCCACGTCTAAGCTCCTCTCCTACAATGAGCAGTTCTTC	CATSKLLSYNEQFF
TRBV20-1	TRBJ2-3	TRBD1	NA	TGCAGTGCTAGTAATCGCCGGGACAGGGGGATAGATACGCAGTATTTT	CSASNRRDRGIDTQYF
TRBV30	TRBJ1-1	NA	once	TGTGCCTGGATTGGGACTTGGGGAACTGAAGCTTTCTTT	CAWIGTWGTEAFF
TRBV10-3	TRBJ1-1	NA	NA	TGTGCCATCAGTGGAGGGGGGGGAGCTTTCTTT	CAISGGGGAFF
TRBV10-2	TRBJ2-7	TRBD2	NA	TGCGCCAGCACGGGACTAGCGGGCTACGAGCAGTACTTC	CASTGLAGYEQYF
TRBV19	TRBJ2-2	NA	NA	TGTGCCACCTCGGCGGGGGCGGGCACCGGGGAGCTGTTTTTT	CATSAGAGTGELFF
TRBV6-1	TRBJ2-3	TRBD2	NA	TGTGCCAGCAGTGAAGCGGCTAGCGGGGGCACAGATACGCAGTATTTT	CASSEAASGGTDTQYF
TRBV9	TRBJ2-1	TRBD2	NA	TGTGCCAGCAGCGCTGTAGCGGGAGAGGTCTACAATGAGCAGTTCTTC	CASSAVAGEVYNEQFF
TRBV6-6	TRBJ2-1	NA	NA	TGTGCCAGCAGTTACTCAGGGGCCTCCCTGAATGAGCAGTTCTTC	CASSYSGASLNEQFF